A selection of T cell receptor beta chains follows, all from one sample in a study of response to subunit inactivated influenza vaccine. TCRdb re-analysed the RT-PCR reads in MiXCR, keeping a single row per CDR3 protein. The sample includes a few hundred thousand distinct CDR3 sequences, around a fifth of them seen just once. Sequenced here: PBMCs from blood, sampled less than 22 months after vaccination. These receptors originate from a man between 50 and 75 years old who received an inactivated influenza vaccine. CDR3s include the opening cysteine and the closing phenylalanine or tryptophan. A D gene is named only where the DNA matches it firmly. Size values are once, few and many counts, or a class for expanded clones, and some rows have none.

size	D	V	J	DNA	CDR3
.	.	TRBV13	TRBJ1-4	TGTGCCAGCAGCAAGAGACAGGAGATTAATGAAAAACTGTTTTTT	CASSKRQEINEKLFF
few	.	TRBV4-2	TRBJ2-3	TGTGCCAGCAGCCAATTTCTCTCCGGGATACAGGGTGGGGCAGATACGCAGTATTTT	CASSQFLSGIQGGADTQYF
.	.	TRBV28	TRBJ1-2	TGTGCCAGCAGTGGAACCCGGGCCCTCAACTATGGCTACACCTTC	CASSGTRALNYGYTF
.	.	TRBV4-2	TRBJ1-1	TGTGCCAGCAGCCAAGATCGGACGGCTAACACTGAAGCTTTCTTT	CASSQDRTANTEAFF
.	.	TRBV4-1	TRBJ2-1	TGCGCCAGCAGCCGCCTCCGGCAATACAATGAGCAGTTCTTC	CASSRLRQYNEQFF
few	.	TRBV29-1	TRBJ1-1	TGCAGCGCCGGACAGTTGAACACTGAAGCTTTCTTT	CSAGQLNTEAFF
few	TRBD1	TRBV6-1	TRBJ1-3	TGTGCCAGCAGAAGACAGGGATCGGGGTCTGGAAACACCATATATTTT	CASRRQGSGSGNTIYF
.	.	TRBV20-1	TRBJ2-6	TGCAGTGTCACCAGAGGGCCAGGGGCCAACGTCCTGACTTTC	CSVTRGPGANVLTF
.	.	TRBV3-1	TRBJ2-7	TGTGCCAGCAGCCCGTGGGGTGGGCCCGAGCAGTACTTC	CASSPWGGPEQYF
.	.	TRBV2	TRBJ2-3	TGTGCCAGCAGTGAGATACCCCGTTGGGAGAGCACAGATACGCAGTATTTT	CASSEIPRWESTDTQYF
.	.	TRBV18	TRBJ1-6	TGTGCCAGCTCACAGGACATCCGCTCCTATAATTCACCCCTCCACTTT	CASSQDIRSYNSPLHF
many	TRBD1	TRBV20-1	TRBJ2-3	TGCAGTGCCAGGGACAGTAGCACAGATACGCAGTATTTT	CSARDSSTDTQYF
.	.	TRBV9	TRBJ2-7	TGTGCCAGCAGCGTAGAACTAGGCGGCTACTACGAGCAGTACTTC	CASSVELGGYYEQYF
.	.	TRBV7-2	TRBJ1-2	TGTGCCAGCACCCTACCAGGACAATATGGCTACACCTTC	CASTLPGQYGYTF
.	.	TRBV7-9	TRBJ2-3	TGTGCCAGCAGCTCCTTAAGCGCAGATACGCAGTATTTT	CASSSLSADTQYF
few	.	TRBV5-1	TRBJ2-2	TGCGCCAGCAGCTTTACTCGCGTGGACACCGGGGAGCTGTTTTTT	CASSFTRVDTGELFF
few	.	TRBV7-9	TRBJ1-1	TGTGCCAGCAGCTTAGCTCGAGTATGGTTCTCTACTGAAGCTTTCTTT	CASSLARVWFSTEAFF
few	.	TRBV29-1	TRBJ2-7	TGCAGCGTTGGCCGGGTAGGCTCCTACGAGCAGTACTTC	CSVGRVGSYEQYF
.	.	TRBV7-6	TRBJ2-7	TGTGCCAGCAGCAAGGCGGAGGGGTTTCGCTACGAGCAGTACTTC	CASSKAEGFRYEQYF
.	.	TRBV7-9	TRBJ2-4	TGTGCCAGCAGCTCGCGGACAGACATAACGGGAAACATTCAGTACTTC	CASSSRTDITGNIQYF
.	TRBD2	TRBV5-6	TRBJ2-3	TGTGCCAGCAGCCCCGCAGGACTAGCCAACACAGATACGCAGTATTTT	CASSPAGLANTDTQYF
.	.	TRBV29-1	TRBJ2-7	TGCAGCGTCAGGGGTTTGGCCTACGAGCAGTACTTC	CSVRGLAYEQYF
few	TRBD1	TRBV6-5	TRBJ1-6	TGTGCCAGCAGTTACTCGGGACAGGGGAATTCACCCCTCCACTTT	CASSYSGQGNSPLHF
.	.	TRBV3-1	TRBJ2-3	TGTGCCAGCAGCCAAGATTTACCAGCGGTACAGTATTTT	CASSQDLPAVQYF
few	.	TRBV15	TRBJ2-7	TGTGCCACCAGCGATACCACGGGGTACGAGCAGTACTTC	CATSDTTGYEQYF
.	TRBD2	TRBV20-1	TRBJ2-1	TGCAGTGCTGAGAGCGGGGGGTACAATGAGCAGTTCTTC	CSAESGGYNEQFF
few	.	TRBV6-5	TRBJ1-4	TGTGCCAGCAGTTACTCGAAAGGGAGTAGGGCAACTAATGAAAAACTGTTTTTT	CASSYSKGSRATNEKLFF
.	TRBD1	TRBV29-1	TRBJ1-3	TGCAGCGTGACCACAGGGGGGTATTCTGGAAACACCATATATTTT	CSVTTGGYSGNTIYF
few	.	TRBV12-3/TRBV12-4	TRBJ2-7	TGTGCCAGCAGTCCGCCCCTGAGCGGGACAGCGGCCGAGCAGTACTTC	CASSPPLSGTAAEQYF
.	.	TRBV12-3/TRBV12-4	TRBJ2-1	TGTGCCAGCAGTAATCCGTCAAGGGGGGCGGACAATGAGCAGTTCTTC	CASSNPSRGADNEQFF
many	.	TRBV20-1	TRBJ1-1	TGCAGTGCTGTCGCGGGGCCCGCTGAAGCTTTCTTT	CSAVAGPAEAFF
.	.	TRBV18	TRBJ2-1	TGTGCCAGCTCACCACCATGGCCGGGGGACAATGAGCAGTTCTTC	CASSPPWPGDNEQFF
few	TRBD1	TRBV4-1	TRBJ1-5	TGCGCCAGCAGCCAAACAGGGGGGGATCAGCCCCAGCATTTT	CASSQTGGDQPQHF
few	.	TRBV4-1	TRBJ2-3	TGCGCCAGCAGCCAAGAGGGCTATAGCACAGATACGCAGTATTTT	CASSQEGYSTDTQYF
many	TRBD1	TRBV4-3	TRBJ1-2	TGCGCCAGCAGCCAAGATGCACAGGGGAGTTATGGCTACACCTTC	CASSQDAQGSYGYTF
.	.	TRBV6-2/TRBV6-3	TRBJ2-5	TGTGCCAGCAGTTACTTGGAAGAGACCCAGTACTTC	CASSYLEETQYF
many	.	TRBV9	TRBJ1-1	TGTGCCAGCAGCGTAGACCCTGCGGGTATCACTGAAGCTTTCTTT	CASSVDPAGITEAFF
.	TRBD1	TRBV5-1	TRBJ1-6	TGCGCCAGCAGCAGGACAGGGGATATGGATTCACCCCTCCACTTT	CASSRTGDMDSPLHF
few	.	TRBV14	TRBJ2-1	TGTGCCAGCACCAGGGACTCGCGGAGGACCTACAATGAGCAGTTCTTC	CASTRDSRRTYNEQFF
few	.	TRBV25-1	TRBJ2-1	TGTGCCAGCAGTGAAGCGGGATCAATTCATGAGCAGTTCTTC	CASSEAGSIHEQFF
.	.	TRBV7-9	TRBJ2-2	TGTGCCAGCAGCTCATACGAGACAGAGAACACCGGGGAGCTGTTTTTT	CASSSYETENTGELFF
.	.	TRBV20-1	TRBJ2-7	TGCAGTGCTAGAGCGGCGGGATACTTCTACGAGCAGTACTTC	CSARAAGYFYEQYF
few	TRBD2	TRBV27	TRBJ2-7	TGTGCCAGCAGTTTACGGACTAGCGGGAGCTCCTACGAGCAGTACTTC	CASSLRTSGSSYEQYF
few	TRBD2	TRBV12-3/TRBV12-4	TRBJ2-1	TGTGCCAGCCGCGGACTAGCGGGAGGGAGGAATGAGCAGTTCTTC	CASRGLAGGRNEQFF
.	.	TRBV10-3	TRBJ2-2	TGTGCCATCAAACGGAACACCGGGGAGCTGTTTTTT	CAIKRNTGELFF
.	.	TRBV2	TRBJ1-5	TGTGCCAGCAGTGAAGAAACAGATCAGCCCCAGCATTTT	CASSEETDQPQHF
.	.	TRBV27	TRBJ1-4	TGTGCCAGCAGCCAGCGGAATGAAAAACTGTTTTTT	CASSQRNEKLFF
.	TRBD2	TRBV5-1	TRBJ2-1	TGCGCCAGCAGCTTGAAATCACCTAGCGGGAGTCTCACCTACAATGAGCAGTTCTTC	CASSLKSPSGSLTYNEQFF
.	TRBD1	TRBV4-2	TRBJ1-5	TGTGCCAGCAGCCAAGGTGGTGCCACCAGGGGGGATCAGCCCCAGCATTTT	CASSQGGATRGDQPQHF
.	.	TRBV3-1	TRBJ1-5	TGTGCCAGCAGCCAGACAGAAGATCAGCCCCAGCATTTT	CASSQTEDQPQHF